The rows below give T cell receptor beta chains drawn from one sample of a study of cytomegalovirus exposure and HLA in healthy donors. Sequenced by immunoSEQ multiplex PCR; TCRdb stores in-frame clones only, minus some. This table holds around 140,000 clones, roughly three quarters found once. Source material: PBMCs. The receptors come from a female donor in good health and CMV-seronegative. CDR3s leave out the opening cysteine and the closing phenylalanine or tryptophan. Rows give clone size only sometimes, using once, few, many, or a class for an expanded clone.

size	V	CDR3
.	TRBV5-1	ASSLTRGFGPDTQY
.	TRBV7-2	ASSFGGKQY
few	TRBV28	ASRSEDRVIRKAGELF
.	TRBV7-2	ASSLGANEQF
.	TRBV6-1	ASSERGPQGTQY
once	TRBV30	ACTGQGAANYGYT
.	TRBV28	ASSLGSPGNTIY
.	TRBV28	ASSFLRQTPYEKLF
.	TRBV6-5	ASNRQGNYGYT
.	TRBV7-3	ASSVSGGAEQY
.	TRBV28	ASSDGQSYPTYEQY
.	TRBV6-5	ASSLSTGYGYP
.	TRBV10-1	ASSERGSGNTIY
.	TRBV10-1	ASSENFQETQY
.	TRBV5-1	ASSTRTGNTGELF
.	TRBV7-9	ASSLTSGSYEQY
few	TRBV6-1	ASSDILRTYEQY
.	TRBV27	ASRSDKNYGYT
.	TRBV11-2	ASSPPGRGDEKLF
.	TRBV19	ASSPLGGINTEAF
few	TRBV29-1	SAKTTSSTDTQY
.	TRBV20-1	SAGAGGRYT
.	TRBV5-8	ASRTTGPNGYT
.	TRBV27	ASRYTGRGVETQY
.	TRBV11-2	ASSFGSSYEQY
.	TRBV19	ASQPTGAPTNEKLF
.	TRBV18	ASSPLIGTPHEGYGYT
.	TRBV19	ASSQRGYNNEQF
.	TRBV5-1	ASSLLDEQF
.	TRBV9	ASSVAGTGVQETQY
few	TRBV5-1	ASHPGAGGPGGELF
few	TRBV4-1	ASNRVLGNQPQH
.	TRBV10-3	AISDGTGASGNQPQH
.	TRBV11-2	ASSPAGGFLETQY
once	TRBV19	ASSARTGGSEAF
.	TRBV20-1	SARLADTQY
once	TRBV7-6	ASSPSRGRVNTEAF
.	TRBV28	ASSLSESGAAQY
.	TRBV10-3	AISEAGAHPGQKIGGYT
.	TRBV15	ATSTGSSTSFRGELF
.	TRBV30	AWSVHYYSTEQY